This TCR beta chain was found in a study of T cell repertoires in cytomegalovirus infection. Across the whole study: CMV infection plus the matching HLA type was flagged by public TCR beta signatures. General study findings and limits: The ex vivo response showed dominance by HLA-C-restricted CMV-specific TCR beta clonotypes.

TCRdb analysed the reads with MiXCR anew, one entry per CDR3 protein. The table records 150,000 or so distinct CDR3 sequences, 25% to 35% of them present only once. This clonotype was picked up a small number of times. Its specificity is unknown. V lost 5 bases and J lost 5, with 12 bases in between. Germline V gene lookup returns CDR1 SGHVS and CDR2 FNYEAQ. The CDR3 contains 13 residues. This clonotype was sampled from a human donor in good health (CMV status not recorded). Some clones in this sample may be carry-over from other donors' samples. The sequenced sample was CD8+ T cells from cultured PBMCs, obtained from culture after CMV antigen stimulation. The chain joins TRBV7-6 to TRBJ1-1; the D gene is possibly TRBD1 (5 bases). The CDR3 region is CASSLGEGTEAFF. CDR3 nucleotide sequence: TGTGCCAGCAGCCTAGGGGAGGGGACTGAAGCTTTCTTT.